The rows below give T cell receptor beta chains drawn from one sample of a study of regulatory T cells in long-lasting Graves disease. TCRdb fed the multiplex PCR reads into MiXCR, producing one record per CDR3 protein. The table records some 460,000 distinct CDR3 sequences, 16% of them present only once. This same sample was also taken into another study, of T cells in Graves' hyperthyroidism and ophthalmopathy.

Sequences were derived from peripheral blood mononuclear cells (PBMCs), sampled at new diagnosis, from a patient treated with antithyroid drugs. These receptors were collected from a man aged 40-49 years with Graves disease. Each CDR3 is given with its conserved first and last residue. D genes are given only for firm matches. Expanded clones get a size class; other rows say once, few or many, or leave the size out.

TRBD1	TRBV24-1	few	TRBJ2-2	TGTGCCACCAGTGGCAGGGGGCGCGCAACCGGGGAGCTGTTTTTT	CATSGRGRATGELFF
NA	TRBV11-2	many	TRBJ2-3	TGTGCCAGCAGCTTATCGCTTGGAGGAGCCACAGATACGCAGTATTTT	CASSLSLGGATDTQYF
NA	TRBV7-6	many	TRBJ2-1	TGTGCCAGCAGCGGCGACCCGAGCTCCTACAATGAGCAGTTCTTC	CASSGDPSSYNEQFF
TRBD1	TRBV29-1	NA	TRBJ2-5	TGCAGCGTCGTTCCGGGACAGGGAAGGGAGACCCAGTACTTC	CSVVPGQGRETQYF
NA	TRBV20-1	many	TRBJ2-1	TGCAGTGCTACCGGGACCCACGGGGGCCTAACCTACAATGAGCAGTTCTTC	CSATGTHGGLTYNEQFF
TRBD1	TRBV5-4	NA	TRBJ2-6	TGTGCCAGCAGCTTCCTCCGGGACAGTCTATTCTCTGGGGCCAACGTCCTGACTTTC	CASSFLRDSLFSGANVLTF
TRBD2	TRBV12-3/TRBV12-4	few	TRBJ2-2	TGTGCCAGCAGAAAACTAGCGAGTACCGGGGAGCTGTTTTTT	CASRKLASTGELFF
NA	TRBV11-2	many	TRBJ2-1	TGTGCCAACAGTCTGGACTGGAAGCAGTTCTTC	CANSLDWKQFF
NA	TRBV11-2	NA	TRBJ2-3	TGTGCCAGCAGCTTCAGGGGGGGGTGGTCCACAGATACGCAGTATTTT	CASSFRGGWSTDTQYF
NA	TRBV6-2/TRBV6-3	few	TRBJ2-7	TGTGCCAGCAGTTCAATTGGACGGGGATCCTACGAGCAGTACTTC	CASSSIGRGSYEQYF
TRBD1	TRBV14	NA	TRBJ2-3	TGTGCCAGCAGCTCTTGGGACAGTGGCACAGATACGCAGTATTTT	CASSSWDSGTDTQYF
TRBD1	TRBV30	many	TRBJ2-5	TGTGCCTGGGCCGGACAGGGGTGGGAGACCCAGTACTTC	CAWAGQGWETQYF
TRBD2	TRBV28	many	TRBJ2-7	TGTGCCAGCAGTCGGGCGGGAGTGAACGTCGAGCAGTACTTC	CASSRAGVNVEQYF
NA	TRBV6-1	many	TRBJ2-7	TGTGCCAGCAGACCCCGTAGCAGCTCCTACGAGCAGTACTTC	CASRPRSSSYEQYF
TRBD2	TRBV28	many	TRBJ2-5	TGTGCCAGCAGTTCGGCTAGCGGGTACCAAGAGACCCAGTACTTC	CASSSASGYQETQYF
TRBD2	TRBV27	many	TRBJ2-7	TGTGCCAGCAGTTTACTCCGTCGGGGGGTCTCCTACGAGCAGTACTTC	CASSLLRRGVSYEQYF
TRBD2	TRBV7-2	NA	TRBJ2-1	TGTGCCAGCAGCAAGTCCGGGACTAGCGGGAGGGCCTACTACAATGAGCAGTTCTTC	CASSKSGTSGRAYYNEQFF
TRBD2	TRBV20-1	many	TRBJ2-7	TGCAGTGCTAGTCTCAGCGGGGCGCCATACTTC	CSASLSGAPYF